What follows are 6 T cell receptor beta chains derived from one specimen sequenced in a study of T cell repertoires in cytomegalovirus infection. TCRdb ran MiXCR on the reads and lists one entry per CDR3 protein. The sample holds 350,000 to 550,000 distinct CDR3 sequences, about 33% seen once. The source material was PBMCs. Source of these receptors: a human donor in good health (CMV status not recorded). Some clones in this sample may be carry-over from other donors' samples.

The chain links TRBV4-1 to TRBJ1-1; no firm D call. The V end lost 3 bases, the J end lost 4 bases, and 15 bases lay between the germline ends. CDR1 MGHRA and CDR2 YSYEKL come from the germline V gene. This CDR3 is 15 amino acids long. CDR3 bases: TGCGCCAGCAGCCAGCGGGCCTGGAGGAGCACTGAAGCTTTCTTT. It codes for CASSQRAWRSTEAFF.

Only a few counts were recorded for this clonotype. V gene TRBV19 combines with J gene TRBJ1-1; D remains unclear. The length of the CDR3 is 15 residues. Germline values: CDR1 LNHDA, CDR2 SQIVND (reference sequence). The V and J ends lost 0 bases and 7 bases respectively, with 15 bases between them. The CDR3 sequence is CASSIDPVEGSEAFF. CDR3 sequence (DNA): TGTGCCAGTAGTATAGATCCAGTGGAGGGCAGTGAAGCTTTCTTT.

This rearrangement joins TRBV29-1 to TRBJ2-5, with 7 bases lining up with TRBD1. Germline trimming cut 7 bases from V and 0 bases from J; bases unmatched to any gene: 2. This CDR3 has 12 amino acids. The germline CDR1 and CDR2 sequences are SQVTM and ANQGSEA. The CDR3 sequence is CSAGQDQETQYF. The CDR3 DNA sequence: TGCAGCGCCGGACAGGACCAAGAGACCCAGTACTTC.

The V call is TRBV4-1, the J call TRBJ2-2; 8 nucleotides match TRBD1. CDR3 size: 14 residues. The germline V gene encodes CDR1 MGHRA and CDR2 YSYEKL. Unmatched junction bases numbered 1, after V lost 3 bases and J lost 4 bases. This CDR3 reads CASSQTGVTGELFF. The CDR3 DNA sequence: TGCGCCAGCAGCCAGACAGGGGTCACCGGGGAGCTGTTTTTT.

As to this clonotype: As the CDR3 is not closed by the conserved phenylalanine or tryptophan, this likely results from a read error. The V and J genes are TRBV6-1 and TRBJ2-5, with a tentative D call TRBD2 (6 bases). Germline lookup yields CDR1 MNHNS and CDR2 SASEGT. The CDR3 sequence is 11 residues long. The germline V and J ends were trimmed by 5 bases and 7 bases, with 8 bases remaining between them. The CDR3 loop is CASSYGRTQYV. The CDR3 nucleotides are TGTGCCAGCAGTTACGGGAGGACCCAGTACGTC.

A few counts support this clonotype. V is TRBV19 and J is TRBJ1-6; D perhaps matches TRBD1 (6 bases). In germline, CDR1 is LNHDA, CDR2 SQIVND (reference sequence). This CDR3 has 15 residues. V was cut by 5 bases and J by 3 bases, with 11 bases left in between. The CDR3 DNA follows: TGTGCCAGTAGTCCTACAGGGCACTATAATTCACCCCTCCACTTT. This encodes CASSPTGHYNSPLHF.